The following is a T cell receptor beta chain sequence with its context. The J segment lost 0 bases and the V segment lost 4 bases, leaving 10 bases of the junction unmatched. Germline V gene data show CDR1 as SGHRS and CDR2 as YFSETQ. The CDR3 is 17 residues long. Some clones are missing from TCRdb's copy, which holds only in-frame ones; the method was immunoSEQ multiplex PCR. The sample includes some 29,000 clones, roughly 69% of them seen just once. The data were obtained in a study of cytotoxic CD8 clonotypes in ibrutinib-treated CLL. The chain joins TRBV5-1 to TRBJ2-7; 10 positions match TRBD2. This receptor was obtained from a human donor with chronic lymphocytic leukemia. Sequencing was performed on PBMCs, taken after 24 months of ibrutinib treatment. The CDR3: CASSEASGGPASYEQYF. As DNA, the CDR3 is TGCGCCAGCAGCGAGGCTAGCGGGGGTCCTGCCTCCTACGAGCAGTACTTC.